This TCR beta chain was observed in a study of blood T cell repertoires in COVID-19. Trimming at V came to 5 bases and at J to 4 bases, leaving 10 bases not matched to a gene. Germline CDR1 is SGHVS and CDR2 is FNYEAQ. The CDR3 length is 15 residues. Here immunoSEQ multiplex PCR was the method, and the copy in TCRdb shows in-frame clones only, minus some. The table records some 100,000 clones, 87% of them present only once. The material sequenced was peripheral blood. The source is a woman aged 25 to 39 with acute or convalescent COVID-19. The chain is built from TRBV7-6 and TRBJ1-1; TRBD1 aligns across 7 bases. The CDR3 spells CASSRGTAPVTEAFF. CDR3 coding DNA: TGTGCCAGCAGCCGAGGGACAGCTCCAGTCACTGAAGCTTTCTTT.